This T cell receptor (beta chain) derives from a study of glioma-infiltrating T cells. Study observations and caveats: Gliomas, especially low-grade, showed above-expected tissue-blood divergence; non-neoplastic patients showed below. Very few CDR3 sequences were shared between tissue and blood.

The CDR3 covers 13 residues. V lost 1 base, J lost 5 bases, and 8 bases lay in between. Amplification of TCR alpha and beta CDR3 regions from RNA used iRepertoire nested multiplex PCR. For one-step reverse transcription and amplification, roughly 95-450 ng of tissue mRNA or PBMC total RNA was used. TCRdb processed the multiplex PCR reads anew with MiXCR; each CDR3 protein has one entry. The sample contains around 44,000 distinct CDR3 sequences, approximately 20% of which appear only once. Many counts were recorded for this clonotype. The target antigen is unknown. The chain carries TRBV12-3 or TRBV12-4 and TRBJ2-5, with D hard to call. Input material: glioma tissue, nonneoplastic brain tissue, or PBMCs (not recorded which). This TCR came from a human donor with low-grade glioma or glioblastoma, undergoing nonglioma brain surgery, or in good health (not recorded which). The CDR3 sequence: CASSLDASETQYF. The CDR3 nucleotides are TGTGCCAGCAGTTTAGATGCATCGGAGACCCAGTACTTC.